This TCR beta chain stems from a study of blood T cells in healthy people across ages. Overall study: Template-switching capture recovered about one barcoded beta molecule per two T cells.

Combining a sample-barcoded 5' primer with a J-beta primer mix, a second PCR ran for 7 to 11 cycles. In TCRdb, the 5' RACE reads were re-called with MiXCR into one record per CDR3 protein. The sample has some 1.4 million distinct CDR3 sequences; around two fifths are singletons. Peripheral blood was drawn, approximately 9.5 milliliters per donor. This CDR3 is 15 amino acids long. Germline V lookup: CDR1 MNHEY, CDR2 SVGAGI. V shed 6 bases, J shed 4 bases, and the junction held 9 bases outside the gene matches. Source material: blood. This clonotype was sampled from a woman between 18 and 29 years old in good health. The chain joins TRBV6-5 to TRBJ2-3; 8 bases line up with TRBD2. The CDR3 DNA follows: TGTGCCAGCAGGAAGGTCGGGGGGGGCTCAGATACGCAGTATTTT. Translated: CASRKVGGGSDTQYF.